This T cell receptor beta chain is from a study of T cell repertoires in cytomegalovirus infection. A remark on this clonotype: Its antigen is unknown.

TCRdb recomputed calls from the reads with MiXCR, one row per CDR3 protein. The sample gives some 120,000 distinct CDR3 sequences, about 9.4% of which show up once; around 33% is in the top ten. V lost 0 bases, J lost 3 bases, and 15 bases lay in between. This CDR3 is 16 amino acids long. From germline, CDR1 is SGHVS and CDR2 FNYEAQ. This TCR derives from a human donor in good health (CMV status not recorded). Some clones in this sample may be carry-over from other donors' samples. Sequenced material: PBMCs, sequenced either directly or after in vitro stimulation (not recorded which). The chain combines TRBV7-6 with TRBJ2-7; TRBD2 is a possible D gene (6 bases). CDR3 sequence: CASSLASGTGYYEQYF. The CDR3 bases are TGTGCCAGCAGCTTAGCGTCCGGGACTGGATACTACGAGCAGTACTTC.